One sample yielded the 5 T cell receptor beta chains listed below, sequenced in a study of blood T cell repertoires in COVID-19. Only in-frame clones appear in the TCRdb table, and some are missing; sequencing was by immunoSEQ multiplex PCR. The sample includes some 120,000 clones, about 86% seen only once; the top ten take around 4%. Material: peripheral blood. These receptors were obtained from a woman in her forties or fifties with acute or convalescent COVID-19.

The V gene is TRBV30, the J gene TRBJ1-6, with 7 bases that match TRBD1. CDR1 is GTSNPN and CDR2 is SVGIG in the germline V gene (reference sequence). The CDR3 runs 13 residues. J lost 7 bases, V lost 1 base, and 1 base had no gene match. The CDR3 loop reads CAWSGQGNSPLHF. CDR3 DNA: TGTGCCTGGAGTGGACAGGGCAATTCACCCCTCCACTTT. The full variable domain, rest sourced from reference TRBV30 and TRBJ1-6, is SQTIHQWPATLVQPVGSPLSLECTVEGTSNPNLYWYRQAAGRGLQLLFYSVGIGQISSEVPQNLSASRPQDRQFILSSKKLLLSDSGFYLCAWSGQGNSPLHFGNGTRLTVT.

The chain links TRBV7-8 to TRBJ2-3; the D gene is possibly TRBD2 (5 bases). Germline V lookup: CDR1 SGHVS, CDR2 FQNEAQ. This CDR3 has 15 residues. Trimming cost V 5 bases and J 7 bases, with 19 bases left between them. Here the CDR3 reads CASSPMRAAGNTQYF. DNA of the CDR3: TGTGCCAGCAGCCCAATGCGGGCCGCCGGAAATACGCAGTATTTT.

Only a few counts were recorded for this clone. V gene TRBV20-1 combines with J gene TRBJ2-7; 8 bases are a match to TRBD2. Losses at the gene ends were 3 bases for V and 5 bases for J; bases not matched to a gene: 12. The CDR3 totals 15 residues. In germline, CDR1 is DFQATT, CDR2 SNEGSKA (reference sequence). DNA for the CDR3: TGCAGTGCTAGTGCCTTGCGGGGGGCTAGGAACGAGCAGTACTTC. Protein product: CSASALRGARNEQYF.

The V gene is TRBV7-9, the J gene TRBJ1-1; D is uncertain. Per germline, CDR1 SEHNR and CDR2 FQNEAQ (reference sequence). There are 16 residues in the CDR3. V was shortened by 7 bases and J by 7 bases, with 25 bases between the two germline ends. CDR3 sequence (DNA): TGTGCCAGCAACCATGCGGACCGGACGGGAACAGTTGAAGCTTTCTTT. Residues: CASNHADRTGTVEAFF.

The gene calls are TRBV13 and TRBJ1-4; D is perhaps TRBD1 (6 bases). V was trimmed by 5 bases and J by 4 bases, leaving 11 bases between them. CDR1 and CDR2 (germline): PRHDT, FYEKMQ (reference sequence). This CDR3 is built from 14 residues. The CDR3 bases are TGTGCCAGCAGCCTCCGGACAGATAATGAAAAACTGTTTTTT. Translating it yields CASSLRTDNEKLFF.